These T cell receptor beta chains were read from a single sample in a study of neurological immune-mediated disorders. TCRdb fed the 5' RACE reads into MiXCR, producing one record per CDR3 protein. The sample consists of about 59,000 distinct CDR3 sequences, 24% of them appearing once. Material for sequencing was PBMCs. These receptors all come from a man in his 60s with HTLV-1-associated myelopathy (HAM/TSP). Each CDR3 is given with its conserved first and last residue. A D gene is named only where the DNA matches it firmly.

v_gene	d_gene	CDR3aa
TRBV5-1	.	CASSLEEFGGAEAFF
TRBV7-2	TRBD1	CASSTGQGANQPQHF
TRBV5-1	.	CASSLGGGDGNQPQHF
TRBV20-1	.	CSARDAVPGETQYF
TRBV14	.	CASSQDVLADWWGLNNEQFF
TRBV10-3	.	CAISESMGYGYTF
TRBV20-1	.	CSARDLSGANVLTF
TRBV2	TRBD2	CASSLGLARGGELFF
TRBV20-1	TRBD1	CSARGGGQGAVNEQFF
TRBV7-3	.	CASSLDYPGGAFF
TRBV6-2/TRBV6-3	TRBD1	CASSRQGMGQPQHF
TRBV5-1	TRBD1	CASSTSRSWLDRGPPSTYEQYF
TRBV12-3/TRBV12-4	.	CASSLRRENEQFF
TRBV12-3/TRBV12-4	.	CASSLDYSGYTF
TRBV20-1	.	CSARDPRSYGYTF
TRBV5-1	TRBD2	CASKDGTSGIDEQFF
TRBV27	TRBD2	CASTQWSSGGETQYF
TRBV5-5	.	CASSLVMWNTEAFF